The 17 T cell receptor beta chains below all came from one sample that was sequenced in a study of shared clonotypes between healthy human individuals. TCRdb's copy holds only in-frame clones and misses some; the assay was immunoSEQ multiplex PCR. The data contain 2 million to 2.5 million clones, approximately 95% of them singletons. The sequencing sample was made of naive CD4+ T cells sorted from blood. The sample's subset: CD45RA+ positively selected. These receptors were collected from a man aged 18 to 29 in good health.

The rearrangement links TRBV7-2 to TRBJ1-1; weak D call: TRBD1 (5 bases). V lost 3 bases to trimming and J lost 6 bases, with 11 bases between them. Germline assignment: CDR1 SGHTA and CDR2 FQGNSA. This CDR3 is 13 amino acids long. CDR3 in DNA: TGTGCCAGCAGCTTTACCAGGGTTTCTGAAGCTTTCTTT. Translation gives CASSFTRVSEAFF.

V gene TRBV7-9 combines with J gene TRBJ2-2, with D perhaps TRBD1 (6 bases). Between the trimmed V and J ends, which lost 7 bases and 0 bases, there was a span of 9 bases. The CDR3 runs to 14 residues. Per germline, CDR1 SEHNR and CDR2 FQNEAQ (reference sequence). CDR3 nucleotides: TGTGCCAGCAAAAGGACAGCGAACACCGGGGAGCTGTTTTTT. As protein: CASKRTANTGELFF.

J is TRBJ2-1 and V is TRBV5-8, with 12 bases matching TRBD2. V trimming: 1 base; J trimming: 7 bases; junction bases outside the gene matches: 6. CDR1 and CDR2 from the germline V gene are SGHTS and YDEGEE. This CDR3 has 16 amino acids. The CDR3 loop reads CASSLRGLAGGNEQFF. Written as DNA, the CDR3 is TGTGCCAGCAGCTTGAGGGGGCTAGCGGGAGGGAATGAGCAGTTCTTC.

V is TRBV28 and J is TRBJ1-2; 8 bases are shared with TRBD1. V lost 2 bases, J lost 3 bases, and 5 bases stayed unmatched. The germline CDR1 and CDR2 sequences are MDHEN and SYDVKM. The CDR3 loop spans 15 amino acids. This chain's CDR3 is CASSLSSRGHYGYTF. In nucleotides, the CDR3 is TGTGCCAGCAGTTTAAGTTCCAGGGGGCACTATGGCTACACCTTC.

This chain connects TRBV18 to TRBJ1-5, with D hard to call. Germline CDR1 KGHSH, CDR2 LQKENI. The CDR3 is 14 amino acids. V lost 3 bases and J lost 7, with 13 bases in between. The DNA of the CDR3 is TGTGCCAGCTCACCTTCCCGGGCCGGGCAGCCCCAGCATTTT. It encodes CASSPSRAGQPQHF.

This clone showed up just once. The genes are TRBV10-3 and TRBJ1-5, with D perhaps matching TRBD1 (6 bases). V was pared by 10 bases and J by 4 bases, with 20 bases between. Germline loops: CDR1 ENHRY, CDR2 SYGVKD. The CDR3 is 15 residues long. The CDR3 spells CATRQDNLGNQPQHF. CDR3 coding DNA: TGTGCCACCAGACAGGACAACTTGGGAAATCAGCCCCAGCATTTT.

V usage is TRBV30 and J usage is TRBJ2-1, with 9 bases fitting TRBD1. V shed 3 bases, J shed 2 bases, and the junction held 8 bases outside the gene matches. The CDR3 extends over 16 amino acids. CDR1 and CDR2 (germline): GTSNPN, SVGIG (reference sequence). The CDR3 here is CAWSPPDRGTYNEQFF. CDR3 DNA: TGTGCCTGGAGCCCCCCGGACAGGGGAACCTACAATGAGCAGTTCTTC.

The rearrangement uses TRBV5-5 and TRBJ2-2; D unclear. Germline-derived CDR1 and CDR2 are SGHKS and YYEKEE (reference sequence). V lost 2 bases to trimming and J lost 0 bases, with 11 bases between them. This CDR3 spans 16 amino acids. The CDR3 nucleotides are TGTGCCAGCAGCTTCACGGGCGGCACGAACACCGGGGAGCTGTTTTTT. Amino acid sequence: CASSFTGGTNTGELFF.

V gene TRBV5-1 combines with J gene TRBJ2-1; D may be TRBD1 or TRBD2 (6 bases each). The CDR3 extends over 14 amino acids. V shed 0 bases and J shed 7 bases, with 11 bases lying between them. Germline assignment: CDR1 SGHRS and CDR2 YFSETQ. DNA of the CDR3: TGCGCCAGCAGCTTGGTTGGAGGGGGAAATGAGCAGTTCTTC. It translates to CASSLVGGGNEQFF.

The sample holds one count of this clone. The V call is TRBV25-1, the J call TRBJ1-2, with D uncertain. This CDR3 is built from 12 residues. Germline V gene sequence: CDR1 MGHDK, CDR2 SYGVNS. V lost 8 bases, J lost 8 bases, and 15 bases lay in between. For the CDR3, the DNA is TGTGCCAGCCAGTCGGGTTCGCCGGGCTACACCTTC. Translation: CASQSGSPGYTF.

The rearrangement uses TRBV28 and TRBJ2-4; no reliable D call. The germline CDR1 and CDR2 sequences are MDHEN and SYDVKM. Trimming removed 5 bases at V and 2 bases at J, with 7 bases between. CDR3 length: 13 residues. CDR3 amino acids: CASSVATKNIQYF. The CDR3 bases are TGTGCCAGCAGTGTAGCAACCAAAAACATTCAGTACTTC.

The chain couples TRBV2 to TRBJ2-3; the D is unclear. Germline V gives CDR1 SNHLY, CDR2 FYNNEI. The CDR3 has 13 amino acids. Trimming removed 5 bases from V and 5 bases from J, with 11 bases in between. CDR3 DNA sequence: TGTGCCAGCAGTCGAAACACTCGAGATACGCAGTATTTT. Translation gives CASSRNTRDTQYF.

The chain couples TRBV7-2 to TRBJ2-1; D gene unclear. There are 13 residues in the CDR3. V shed 8 bases and J shed 0 bases, with 8 bases lying between them. Looked up from germline, CDR1 is SGHTA and CDR2 is FQGNSA. DNA for the CDR3: TGTGCCAGCGGTCTTAGCTCCTACAATGAGCAGTTCTTC. It yields the protein CASGLSSYNEQFF.

V gene TRBV5-1 combines with J gene TRBJ2-6, with 7 bases matching TRBD1. J was trimmed by 0 bases and V by 4 bases; bases with no gene match: 10. The V gene's germline CDR1 is SGHRS and CDR2 YFSETQ. The CDR3 has 18 amino acids. Written as DNA, the CDR3 is TGCGCCAGCAGCCAACAGGGGTGGCCGATCTCTGGGGCCAACGTCCTGACTTTC. Translating it yields CASSQQGWPISGANVLTF.

V is TRBV5-1 and J is TRBJ2-2; TRBD2 is a possible D gene (5 bases). This CDR3 contains 15 residues. Germline V gene sequence: CDR1 SGHRS, CDR2 YFSETQ. The germline V and J ends were trimmed by 5 bases and 0 bases, with 11 bases remaining between them. The CDR3 region is CASRTVLANTGELFF. CDR3 DNA: TGCGCCAGCAGAACGGTACTAGCGAACACCGGGGAGCTGTTTTTT.

V gene TRBV19 combines with J gene TRBJ2-5; the D gene is possibly TRBD1 (6 bases). V lost 6 bases and J 1 base, leaving 9 bases between the germline ends. Looked up from germline, CDR1 is LNHDA and CDR2 is SQIVND (reference sequence). The CDR3 totals 13 residues. CDR3 in DNA: TGTGCCAGTAGCCCGGACAGCCAAGAGACCCAGTACTTC. This encodes CASSPDSQETQYF.

The chain carries TRBV10-3 and TRBJ2-7, with D tentatively TRBD1 or TRBD2 (5 bases each). V lost 3 bases and J 5 bases, leaving 14 bases between the germline ends. CDR3 length equals 14 residues. The germline gives CDR1 ENHRY, CDR2 SYGVKD. The CDR3 DNA reads TGTGCCATCAGTGATAGTCAGGGAGTAGACGAGCAGTACTTC. This gives the protein CAISDSQGVDEQYF.